These T cell receptor beta chains were read from a single sample in a study of lymphopenia after photon versus proton radiotherapy. Assay used: immunoSEQ multiplex PCR; TCRdb lists only in-frame clones, some missing. This sample yields 52,000 or so clones, of which approximately 92% are seen a single time; 15% to 20% belongs to the top ten. The sequencing used peripheral blood, collected from a patient treated with photon-based radiotherapy. The receptors shown here come from a woman in her thirties or forties with cholangiocarcinoma. Each CDR3 is given with its conserved first and last residue. The order of the fields is clone size, J gene, V gene, D gene, CDR3 DNA, CDR3 protein. The D gene is left open where the match is weak. Only part of the rows carry a size: once, few, many, or a class if the clone is expanded.

abundance: .; j_gene: TRBJ2-2; v_gene: TRBV2; d_gene: TRBD2; CDR3nt: TGTGCCAGCAGTGAAGGCGCTAGCGGCTTTTTT; CDR3aa: CASSEGASGFF
abundance: .; j_gene: TRBJ2-7; v_gene: TRBV30; d_gene: .; CDR3nt: TGTGCCTGGAACCCCCCGGGGGCAGGGAGCGGCTACGAGCAGTACTTC; CDR3aa: CAWNPPGAGSGYEQYF
abundance: .; j_gene: TRBJ1-3; v_gene: TRBV19; d_gene: .; CDR3nt: TGTGCCAGTAGCCTTGTAAATGGAAACACCATATATTTT; CDR3aa: CASSLVNGNTIYF
abundance: medium-sized; j_gene: TRBJ2-2; v_gene: TRBV18; d_gene: .; CDR3nt: TGTGCCAGCTCACCATCCGACGACTCCACCGGGGAGCTGTTTTTT; CDR3aa: CASSPSDDSTGELFF
abundance: .; j_gene: TRBJ2-2; v_gene: TRBV11-3; d_gene: TRBD1; CDR3nt: TGTGCCAGCAGACCAGACAGGGGCACCGGGGAGCTGTTTTTT; CDR3aa: CASRPDRGTGELFF
abundance: .; j_gene: TRBJ2-7; v_gene: TRBV7-2; d_gene: TRBD2; CDR3nt: TGTGCCAGCAGCTTTCTAGCGGGGGGGACCTACGAGCAGTACTTC; CDR3aa: CASSFLAGGTYEQYF
abundance: .; j_gene: TRBJ2-1; v_gene: TRBV7-2; d_gene: .; CDR3nt: TGTGCCAGCAGCTTCGCGGGACAACTCTACAATGAGCAGTTCTTC; CDR3aa: CASSFAGQLYNEQFF
abundance: .; j_gene: TRBJ1-5; v_gene: TRBV28; d_gene: TRBD1; CDR3nt: TGTGCCAGCAGTGATCCCAGGGGGCGCGGTCAGCCCCAGCATTTT; CDR3aa: CASSDPRGRGQPQHF
abundance: .; j_gene: TRBJ1-1; v_gene: TRBV11-3; d_gene: .; CDR3nt: TGTGCCAGTTCACAGTTCATGAACACTGAAGCTTTCTTT; CDR3aa: CASSQFMNTEAFF
abundance: .; j_gene: TRBJ2-3; v_gene: TRBV14; d_gene: .; CDR3nt: TGTGCCAGCAGCCAAGAGACAACGGCGCAGTATTTT; CDR3aa: CASSQETTAQYF
abundance: .; j_gene: TRBJ2-7; v_gene: TRBV9; d_gene: TRBD1; CDR3nt: TGTGCCAGCAGCGTAGGGGACAGGGTAGGGTTGGTGCAGTACTTC; CDR3aa: CASSVGDRVGLVQYF
abundance: .; j_gene: TRBJ2-7; v_gene: TRBV11-2; d_gene: .; CDR3nt: TGTGCCAGCAGCTTAGGACCGCTCTCCTACGAGCAGTACTTC; CDR3aa: CASSLGPLSYEQYF
abundance: .; j_gene: TRBJ1-1; v_gene: TRBV5-4; d_gene: TRBD1; CDR3nt: TGTGCCAGCAGCCCAAATCAGGGGGGCTTTCACACTGAAGCTTTCTTT; CDR3aa: CASSPNQGGFHTEAFF
abundance: .; j_gene: TRBJ1-2; v_gene: TRBV28; d_gene: .; CDR3nt: TGTGCCAGCAGTCCCGCGGGGGGGCGTAGCTACACCTTC; CDR3aa: CASSPAGGRSYTF
abundance: once; j_gene: TRBJ2-5; v_gene: TRBV28; d_gene: .; CDR3nt: TGTGCCAGCACCGACGGGGGACGGAGACTCCAAGAGACCCAGTACTTC; CDR3aa: CASTDGGRRLQETQYF
abundance: .; j_gene: TRBJ2-1; v_gene: TRBV19; d_gene: TRBD2; CDR3nt: TGTGCCAGTGGTTGGGAGGGCCTAGTCAATGAGCAGTTCTTC; CDR3aa: CASGWEGLVNEQFF
abundance: few; j_gene: TRBJ2-7; v_gene: TRBV2; d_gene: .; CDR3nt: TGTGCCAGCAGTGTAGCAAACTACGAGCAGTACTTC; CDR3aa: CASSVANYEQYF
abundance: .; j_gene: TRBJ1-2; v_gene: TRBV27; d_gene: .; CDR3nt: TGTGCCAGCAGCCGAGACGGCGGCTATGGCTACACCTTC; CDR3aa: CASSRDGGYGYTF
abundance: .; j_gene: TRBJ2-7; v_gene: TRBV7-9; d_gene: .; CDR3nt: TGTGCCAGCAGCCCGCAACCACTTGGACGGGACTACGAGCAGTACTTC; CDR3aa: CASSPQPLGRDYEQYF
abundance: few; j_gene: TRBJ2-5; v_gene: TRBV5-5; d_gene: TRBD1; CDR3nt: TGTGCCAGCAGCCGACACTATGAACCCCAGGGGGACTTC; CDR3aa: CASSRHYEPQGDF
abundance: .; j_gene: TRBJ1-4; v_gene: TRBV5-5; d_gene: .; CDR3nt: TGTGCCAGCAGCGACCTCGGGGGAGATCTAAAACTGTTTTTT; CDR3aa: CASSDLGGDLKLFF
abundance: .; j_gene: TRBJ2-7; v_gene: TRBV7-9; d_gene: .; CDR3nt: TGTGCCAGCAGCTTTGAAGGGCTCCACGAGCAGTACTTC; CDR3aa: CASSFEGLHEQYF
abundance: .; j_gene: TRBJ1-1; v_gene: TRBV30; d_gene: .; CDR3nt: TGTGCCTGGAGTAAGGACCCTGTGGCCCTGAACACTGAAGCTTTCTTT; CDR3aa: CAWSKDPVALNTEAFF
abundance: .; j_gene: TRBJ1-5; v_gene: TRBV12-5; d_gene: .; CDR3nt: TGTGCTAGTGGTTTGCCAGGGGACAATCAGCCCCAGCATTTT; CDR3aa: CASGLPGDNQPQHF
abundance: .; j_gene: TRBJ2-1; v_gene: TRBV12-5; d_gene: TRBD2; CDR3nt: TGTGCTAGTGGCAAAAGCGGGAACTTCTACAATGAGCAGTTCTTC; CDR3aa: CASGKSGNFYNEQFF
abundance: .; j_gene: TRBJ1-1; v_gene: TRBV7-2; d_gene: .; CDR3nt: TGTGCCAGCAGCTTGGCGGAGAACACTGAAGCTTTCTTT; CDR3aa: CASSLAENTEAFF
abundance: .; j_gene: TRBJ2-1; v_gene: TRBV2; d_gene: .; CDR3nt: TGTGCCAGCAGCTTCTCGACTAGTCTTGAGCAGTTCTTC; CDR3aa: CASSFSTSLEQFF
abundance: .; j_gene: TRBJ1-5; v_gene: TRBV19; d_gene: .; CDR3nt: TGTGCCAGTAGTATCCCTCCAAGTCAGCCCCAGCATTTT; CDR3aa: CASSIPPSQPQHF
abundance: .; j_gene: TRBJ1-5; v_gene: TRBV28; d_gene: TRBD1; CDR3nt: TGTGCCAGCAGTTCGGGACAGGGGCATCAGCCCCAGCATTTT; CDR3aa: CASSSGQGHQPQHF
abundance: .; j_gene: TRBJ1-1; v_gene: TRBV6-6; d_gene: .; CDR3nt: TGTGCCAGCAGATTTATAGGAAACACTGAAGCTTTTTTT; CDR3aa: CASRFIGNTEAFF
abundance: .; j_gene: TRBJ2-3; v_gene: TRBV6-5; d_gene: TRBD1; CDR3nt: TGTGCCAGCAGTTACACAGGGGGAACAGGAGATACGCAGTATTTT; CDR3aa: CASSYTGGTGDTQYF
abundance: .; j_gene: TRBJ1-5; v_gene: TRBV5-1; d_gene: TRBD1; CDR3nt: TGCGCCAGCAGCCTGGACAGGGCTAGCAATCAGCCCCAGCATTTT; CDR3aa: CASSLDRASNQPQHF
abundance: .; j_gene: TRBJ1-1; v_gene: TRBV28; d_gene: TRBD1; CDR3nt: TGTGCCAGCCTAGGGGGCCCAAAAGCTTTCTTT; CDR3aa: CASLGGPKAFF
abundance: .; j_gene: TRBJ2-2; v_gene: TRBV11-1; d_gene: .; CDR3nt: TGTGCCAGTCTCGCGCGGCAGAACACCGGGGAGCTGTTTTTT; CDR3aa: CASLARQNTGELFF
abundance: .; j_gene: TRBJ1-5; v_gene: TRBV19; d_gene: .; CDR3nt: TGTGCCAGTAGCGGCGGGCCAGGAGTCAATCAGCCCCAGCATTTT; CDR3aa: CASSGGPGVNQPQHF
abundance: .; j_gene: TRBJ1-4; v_gene: TRBV27; d_gene: .; CDR3nt: TGTGCCAGCAGGGCTCCGGGACGGTTAAATGAAAAACTGTTTTTT; CDR3aa: CASRAPGRLNEKLFF
abundance: .; j_gene: TRBJ1-2; v_gene: TRBV30; d_gene: .; CDR3nt: TGTGCCTGGAGTGGCCCGGCCCGGAGTGGGACCTTC; CDR3aa: CAWSGPARSGTF
abundance: .; j_gene: TRBJ2-1; v_gene: TRBV7-2; d_gene: TRBD2; CDR3nt: TGTGCCAGCAGCCCCGGGACTAGGAGAAACAATGAGCAGTTCTTC; CDR3aa: CASSPGTRRNNEQFF
abundance: once; j_gene: TRBJ2-1; v_gene: TRBV7-2; d_gene: TRBD2; CDR3nt: TGTGCCAGCAGCTTAGGAGTTCTAGCGGGAGAAAATAATGAGCAGTTCTTC; CDR3aa: CASSLGVLAGENNEQFF
abundance: .; j_gene: TRBJ1-2; v_gene: TRBV6-1; d_gene: .; CDR3nt: TGTGCCAGCAGTGAAGAGACTAACTATGGCTACACCTTC; CDR3aa: CASSEETNYGYTF
abundance: .; j_gene: TRBJ1-1; v_gene: TRBV30; d_gene: .; CDR3nt: TGTGCCTGGAGTGTAGGGGGAACCCAAGCTTTCTTT; CDR3aa: CAWSVGGTQAFF
abundance: .; j_gene: TRBJ2-7; v_gene: TRBV10-2; d_gene: .; CDR3nt: TGCGCCAGCAGTTCTAGTGCCGAGCAGTACTTC; CDR3aa: CASSSSAEQYF
abundance: .; j_gene: TRBJ2-7; v_gene: TRBV4-2; d_gene: TRBD2; CDR3nt: TGTGCCAGCAGCCAAGATGAAGGGGACTACCTCCACGAGCAGTACTTC; CDR3aa: CASSQDEGDYLHEQYF
abundance: .; j_gene: TRBJ2-3; v_gene: TRBV11-1; d_gene: TRBD1; CDR3nt: TGTGCCAGCAGCTTATGGAAGGGGGCTGGAGATACGCAGTATTTT; CDR3aa: CASSLWKGAGDTQYF
abundance: .; j_gene: TRBJ1-5; v_gene: TRBV28; d_gene: .; CDR3nt: TGTGCCAGCAGTTTCCCGAGGCAGCTGGGTCAGCCCCAGCATTTT; CDR3aa: CASSFPRQLGQPQHF
abundance: .; j_gene: TRBJ2-3; v_gene: TRBV28; d_gene: .; CDR3nt: TGTGCCAGCACCATAGCCAGGGGGGCTCGTGGAGATACGCAGTATTTT; CDR3aa: CASTIARGARGDTQYF
abundance: .; j_gene: TRBJ1-1; v_gene: TRBV2; d_gene: TRBD1; CDR3nt: TGTGCCAGCTCCCGACAGGGGAACACTGAAGCTTTCTTT; CDR3aa: CASSRQGNTEAFF
abundance: .; j_gene: TRBJ1-2; v_gene: TRBV27; d_gene: .; CDR3nt: TGTGCCAGCAGTTTAGGGCCCACTAACTATGGCTACACCTTC; CDR3aa: CASSLGPTNYGYTF
abundance: .; j_gene: TRBJ2-1; v_gene: TRBV9; d_gene: TRBD2; CDR3nt: TGTGCCAGCAGCGCGAGACTAGCGGGTTACTACAATGAGCAGTTCTTC; CDR3aa: CASSARLAGYYNEQFF
abundance: .; j_gene: TRBJ1-1; v_gene: TRBV30; d_gene: .; CDR3nt: TGTGCCTGGAGTGTATTAGGAGGGATCGCTGAAGCTTTCTTT; CDR3aa: CAWSVLGGIAEAFF